The 14 T cell receptor beta chains given below trace back to one sample, sequenced in a study of blood T cell repertoires in COVID-19 (dated by TCRdb to 2018 to 2021). The receptor library was made with the immunoSEQ multiplex PCR assay. TCRdb stores this immuneACCESS table with in-frame sequences only. Part of the clones is absent; in the studies checked, under half of the shortfall reflects unresolved V genes, and no reason is known for the rest. The table for this sample lists a few hundred thousand clones; roughly nine tenths of them were counted only once. The biggest ten clones account for approximately 2.8% of the sample. Source material: PBMCs or T cells enriched from blood (not recorded which). The receptors were sampled from a woman aged 45-65 years in a cohort exposed to, infected with or recovered from COVID-19 (not recorded which).

The sample holds a few counts of this clone. The V call is TRBV6-6, the J call TRBJ2-2, with TRBD1 identical over 7 bases. V shed 4 bases, J shed 7 bases, and the junction held 9 bases outside the gene matches. The CDR3 is 15 amino acids. Per the germline V gene, CDR1 is MNHNY and CDR2 is SVGAGI (reference sequence). The CDR3 region is CASSSRQGVYGELFF. The CDR3 region has the DNA TGTGCCAGCAGTTCAAGGCAGGGGGTTTACGGGGAGCTGTTTTTT.

The table lists this clone with a few counts. This rearrangement joins TRBV28 to TRBJ1-1, with unresolved D. The CDR3 loop spans 13 amino acids. V lost 5 bases to trimming and J lost 4 bases, with 11 bases between them. Germline CDR1 reads MDHEN; CDR2 reads SYDVKM. This CDR3 reads CASSQTWSTEAFF. The CDR3 nucleotides read TGTGCCAGCAGTCAAACTTGGAGCACTGAAGCTTTCTTT. Based on the CDR3 plus reference TRBV28 and TRBJ1-1, the full variable domain is DVKVTQSSRYLVKRTGEKVFLECVQDMDHENMFWYRQDPGLGLRLIYFSYDVKMKEKGDIPEGYSVSREKKERFSLILESASTNQTSMYLCASSQTWSTEAFFGQGTRLTVV.

The rearrangement links TRBV3-1 (or the pseudogene TRBV3-2) to TRBJ1-3; D remains ambiguous. Germline values: CDR1 LGHDT, CDR2 YNNKEL (reference sequence). The V end lost 8 bases, the J end lost 0 bases, and 11 bases lay between the germline ends. This CDR3 is built from 14 residues. DNA of the CDR3: TGTGCCAGCGCCGAAGAGTTCTCTGGAAACACCATATATTTT. This translates into CASAEEFSGNTIYF.

The V and J genes are TRBV20-1 and TRBJ1-5, with 7 bases that match TRBD1. Germline CDR1 and CDR2: DFQATT and SNEGSKA (reference sequence). The CDR3 consists of 13 residues. After removal of 3 bases from V and 6 bases from J, the junction contained 5 bases not matched to a gene. The DNA for the CDR3 is TGCAGTGCTAGTTCGGACAGGAGTCAGCCCCAGCATTTT. Residues: CSASSDRSQPQHF.

CDR3 protein: CASSLAQANTEAFF. The DNA of the CDR3 is TGTGCCAGCAGCTTAGCACAGGCAAACACTGAAGCTTTCTTT. This sequence joins TRBV7-9 and TRBJ1-1; maybe TRBD1 (5 bases). The germline gives CDR1 SEHNR, CDR2 FQNEAQ (reference sequence). Trimming took 0 bases from V and 2 from J, leaving 7 bases between them. CDR3 length equals 14 residues. The variable domain in full, with the rest retrieved from reference TRBV7-9 and TRBJ1-1, is DTGVSQNPRHKITKRGQNVTFRCDPISEHNRLYWYRQTLGQGPEFLTYFQNEAQLEKSRLLSDRFSAERPKGSFSTLEIQRTEQGDSAMYLCASSLAQANTEAFFGQGTRLTVV.

This clone has only one observation. The chain has TRBV19 and TRBJ1-1; 7 bases map to TRBD1. Germline V CDR1 and CDR2: LNHDA, SQIVND (reference sequence). CDR3 length: 17 residues. The ends lost 5 bases at V and 0 bases at J; junction bases unmatched: 12. Here the CDR3 reads CASSGRQGRSLNTEAFF. CDR3 nucleotide sequence: TGTGCCAGTAGTGGGAGACAGGGCCGGAGCTTGAACACTGAAGCTTTCTTT.

This clone has a single count. The chain couples TRBV15 to TRBJ1-1; 10 bases agree with TRBD1. Germline V gene sequence: CDR1 LNHNV, CDR2 YYDKDF (reference sequence). The CDR3 has 18 residues. Trimming took 5 bases from V and 3 from J; bases not matched to a gene: 15. Here the CDR3 reads CATSRRDRGFYLDTEAFF. DNA of the CDR3: TGTGCCACCAGCCGACGGGACAGGGGATTTTATTTAGACACTGAAGCTTTCTTT.

A few counts support this clone. V is TRBV27 and J is TRBJ1-2; possibly TRBD1 for D (6 bases). The CDR3 length is 14 residues. The germline gives CDR1 MNHEY, CDR2 SMNVEV (reference sequence). Trimming removed 6 bases from V and 2 bases from J, with 13 bases in between. This CDR3 reads CASRSGASNYGYTF. For the CDR3, the DNA is TGTGCCAGCAGGTCAGGGGCTTCAAACTATGGCTACACCTTC.

This chain joins TRBV11-2 and TRBJ2-5; 7 bases align to TRBD1. The V gene's germline CDR1 is SGHAT and CDR2 FQNNGV. V was clipped by 1 base and J by 5 bases; unmatched bases: 7. The CDR3 length is 15 residues. CDR3 residues: CASSLVLRGLETQYF. Written as DNA, the CDR3 is TGTGCCAGCAGCTTAGTTTTGAGGGGGCTCGAGACCCAGTACTTC.

The V gene is TRBV11-2, the J gene TRBJ2-2; no clear D. CDR1 is SGHAT, CDR2 FQNNGV, per germline. V was pared by 1 base and J by 0 bases, with 12 bases between. The CDR3 spans 17 residues. The CDR3 nucleotides read TGTGCCAGCAGCTTAGTGGTGTACAGATCGAACACCGGGGAGCTGTTTTTT. Protein: CASSLVVYRSNTGELFF.

This clone appeared a few times. The chain uses TRBV18 and TRBJ1-6, with D possibly matching TRBD1 (6 bases). In germline, CDR1 is KGHSH, CDR2 LQKENI. The CDR3 spans 17 residues. V lost 4 bases, J lost 5 bases, and 18 bases lay in between. CDR3 DNA sequence: TGTGCCAGCTCACGCCTACAGGGAGAGGTCAATAATTCACCCCTCCACTTT. Its translation is CASSRLQGEVNNSPLHF.

This chain joins TRBV2 and TRBJ2-7; 7 bases line up with TRBD1. The CDR3 spans 13 residues. J was trimmed by 5 bases and V by 2 bases; bases with no gene match: 3. The germline V gene encodes CDR1 SNHLY and CDR2 FYNNEI. In DNA form, the CDR3 reads TGTGCCAGCAGTGAAAGACAGGGCCACGAGCAGTACTTC. Protein product: CASSERQGHEQYF.

The count of this clone is one. The chain is built from TRBV11-2 and TRBJ2-3, with D perhaps matching TRBD1 (5 bases). This CDR3 is built from 14 residues. Germline V lookup: CDR1 SGHAT, CDR2 FQNNGV. Trimming shortened V by 5 bases and J by 2 bases, and 11 bases separated the two germline ends. CDR3 nucleotide sequence: TGTGCCAGCAGCCCCGGACATGACACAGATACGCAGTATTTT. This sequence encodes CASSPGHDTDTQYF.

This chain joins TRBV19 and TRBJ2-3; 11 bases line up with TRBD1. V was pared by 3 bases and J by 8 bases, with 16 bases of the junction left unmatched. Germline CDR1 and CDR2: LNHDA and SQIVND (reference sequence). The CDR3 is made up of 18 amino acids. The CDR3 coding sequence is TGTGCCAGTAGTATCCGGACCCCCGGGACAGGGGGGCTCGGTACGCAGTATTTT. This gives the protein CASSIRTPGTGGLGTQYF. The full variable domain, in which reference TRBV19 and TRBJ2-3 provide the parts outside the CDR3, is DGGITQSPKYLFRKEGQNVTLSCEQNLNHDAMYWYRQDPGQGLRLIYYSQIVNDFQKGDIAEGYSVSREKKESFPLTVTSAQKNPTAFYLCASSIRTPGTGGLGTQYFGPGTRLTVL.